This T cell receptor (beta chain) originates from a study of OX40 agonist ivuxolimab in advanced cancers. Comment on this clone: What it binds is not known.

Germline V CDR1 and CDR2: MNHNY, SVGAGI (reference sequence). This CDR3 has 14 residues. Trimming cost V 6 bases and J 6 bases, with 17 bases left between them. The assay was immunoSEQ multiplex PCR, and TCRdb's table has in-frame clones only and misses some. The sample has about 77,000 clones, about 85% seen once. Study outcomes and limitations: Clonal expansion by week 6 occurred in CD4+ and CD8+ blood T cells (at 0.1 to 3.0 mg/kg). Researchers report that CD8+ T cells had, on average, more expanded clones than CD4+.

Blood got drawn at baseline, again on cycle 4 day 1, and then on cycle 7 day 1. This TCR was sampled from an adult with an advanced solid tumor such as melanoma, head and neck, liver or kidney cancer. The chain joins TRBV6-6 to TRBJ2-5; no definite D call. The sequencing here drew on CD4+ or CD8+ T cells sorted from blood, taken in a trial of the OX40 agonist ivuxolimab. CDR3 loop: CASRHDQKIKTQYF. CDR3 bases: TGTGCCAGCAGACACGACCAGAAGATTAAGACCCAGTACTTC.